A single sample gave rise to the 26 T cell receptor beta chains below, sequenced in a study of OX40 agonist ivuxolimab in advanced cancers. TCRdb's table, derived via immunoSEQ multiplex PCR, lists solely in-frame clones and lacks some. This sample has about 66,000 clones, with more than 65% found just once. The input for sequencing was CD4+ or CD8+ T cells sorted from blood, taken in a trial of the OX40 agonist ivuxolimab. Source of these receptors: an adult with an advanced solid tumor such as melanoma, head and neck, liver or kidney cancer.

This chain links TRBV5-5 with TRBJ1-3, with D unclear. The CDR3 extends over 15 amino acids. Trimming took off 4 bases at V and 0 bases at J, with 11 bases between the two ends. CDR1 SGHKS and CDR2 YYEKEE come from the germline V gene (reference sequence). The CDR3 is CASSLRRNSGNTIYF. CDR3 bases: TGTGCCAGCAGCCTCCGACGGAACTCTGGAAACACCATATATTTT.

J is TRBJ1-4 and V is TRBV28; 9 bases are a match to TRBD1. Per germline, CDR1 MDHEN and CDR2 SYDVKM. This CDR3 has 15 amino acids. Trimming cost V 2 bases and J 6 bases; bases outside gene matches: 4. The CDR3 coding sequence is TGTGCCAGCAGTTTAACCACAGGGGGCTATGAAAAACTGTTTTTT. This encodes CASSLTTGGYEKLFF.

The chain has TRBV7-9 and TRBJ1-5; 7 bases match TRBD1. This CDR3 is built from 15 residues. In germline, CDR1 is SEHNR, CDR2 FQNEAQ (reference sequence). V trimming: 2 bases; J trimming: 3 bases; junction bases outside the gene matches: 4. Here the CDR3 DNA reads TGTGCCAGCAGCTTACGGGACAGCCCCAATCAGCCCCAGCATTTT. It encodes CASSLRDSPNQPQHF.

J is TRBJ2-7 and V is TRBV28, with unresolved D. The V end lost 6 bases, the J end lost 3 bases, and 15 bases lay between the germline ends. Germline V lookup: CDR1 MDHEN, CDR2 SYDVKM. The CDR3 loop spans 14 amino acids. The CDR3: CASSSGPPLYEQYF. As DNA, the CDR3 is TGTGCCAGCAGCTCCGGCCCCCCTCTCTACGAGCAGTACTTC.

The chain recombines TRBV10-3 with TRBJ1-1, with D unresolved. V lost 8 bases and J lost 1, with 11 bases in between. This CDR3 spans 13 amino acids. CDR1 and CDR2 (germline): ENHRY, SYGVKD. CDR3 in DNA: TGTGCCATCTCGACTGGCGGGAACACTGAAGCTTTCTTT. Its protein product is CAISTGGNTEAFF.

This sequence joins TRBV5-1 and TRBJ1-2; D unclear. The CDR3 spans 12 residues. Trimming removed 3 bases at V and 6 bases at J, with 9 bases between. Germline loops: CDR1 SGHRS, CDR2 YFSETQ. CDR3 in amino acids: CASSSPPDGYTF. For the CDR3, the DNA is TGCGCCAGCAGCTCTCCGCCCGATGGCTACACCTTC.

V gene TRBV2 combines with J gene TRBJ2-2; D gene unclear. The germline V and J ends were trimmed by 6 bases and 6 bases, with 11 bases remaining between them. The CDR3 is made up of 13 amino acids. Germline V gene data show CDR1 as SNHLY and CDR2 as FYNNEI. CDR3 protein: CASRLTRAGELFF. CDR3 sequence (DNA): TGTGCCAGCAGACTTACTCGCGCCGGGGAGCTGTTTTTT. Using reference TRBV2 and TRBJ2-2 for the parts outside the CDR3, the full variable domain is EPEVTQTPSHQVTQMGQEVILRCVPISNHLYFYWYRQILGQKVEFLVSFYNNEISEKSEIFDDQFSVERPDGSNFTLKIRSTKLEDSAMYFCASRLTRAGELFFGEGSRLTVL.

The rearrangement uses TRBV11-3 and TRBJ2-7; TRBD1 is a possible D gene (6 bases). CDR1 is SGHNT, CDR2 YENEEA, per germline. The CDR3 is 13 amino acids. Deletions cut 1 base from V and 6 bases from J, with 10 bases between. The CDR3 nucleotides read TGTGCCAGCAGCTTAGGTCCAGGGGCCGAGCAGTACTTC. Encoded protein: CASSLGPGAEQYF.

This chain uses TRBV19 with TRBJ2-1, with 7 bases fitting TRBD2. V was clipped by 3 bases and J by 0 bases; unmatched bases: 8. There are 17 residues in the CDR3. CDR1 is LNHDA, CDR2 SQIVND, per germline (reference sequence). In DNA, the CDR3 is TGTGCCAGTAGTATCCCCGGGGGGAGACGCTCCTACAATGAGCAGTTCTTC. This gives the protein CASSIPGGRRSYNEQFF.

The rearrangement uses TRBV20-1 and TRBJ2-7; 8 bases match TRBD1. The germline gives CDR1 DFQATT, CDR2 SNEGSKA (reference sequence). This CDR3 comprises 11 residues. V lost 6 bases and J lost 5; bases outside the gene matches: 3. The CDR3 reads CSADRGHEQYF. Here the CDR3 DNA reads TGCAGTGCAGACAGGGGTCACGAGCAGTACTTC.

The chain recombines TRBV6-5 with TRBJ1-4; 7 positions agree with TRBD1. CDR1 is MNHEY, CDR2 SVGAGI, per germline. The trim removed 6 bases at V and 7 bases at J, leaving 5 bases unmatched. The CDR3 has 13 residues. Here the CDR3 reads CASSLGGREKLFF. DNA of the CDR3: TGTGCCAGCAGCTTAGGGGGCCGTGAAAAACTGTTTTTT.

This chain connects TRBV5-4 to TRBJ2-6; the D gene is possibly TRBD2 (5 bases). The CDR3 length is 17 residues. CDR1 is SGHNT and CDR2 is YYREEE in the germline V gene (reference sequence). Trimming removed 5 bases from V and 0 bases from J, with 15 bases in between. The CDR3 loop reads CASRAGIMNSGANVLTF. The CDR3 DNA sequence: TGTGCCAGCAGGGCCGGGATAATGAACTCTGGGGCCAACGTCCTGACTTTC.

This clone came up a few times. This chain connects TRBV19 to TRBJ2-1; TRBD1 is a possible D gene (6 bases). This CDR3 has 14 residues. Trimming removed 5 bases from V and 7 bases from J, with 15 bases in between. Germline V gene data show CDR1 as LNHDA and CDR2 as SQIVND (reference sequence). The CDR3 DNA reads as TGTGCCAGTAGTGTACAGGGAGAGTGGAATGAGCAGTTCTTC. Translated, it gives CASSVQGEWNEQFF.

V usage is TRBV9 and J usage is TRBJ2-6; possibly TRBD1 for D (5 bases). From germline, CDR1 is SGDLS and CDR2 YYNGEE. CDR3 length equals 17 residues. Trimming removed 0 bases at V and 0 bases at J, with 10 bases between. The CDR3 DNA reads TGTGCCAGCAGCGTAGGCAGGGTCAACTCTGGGGCCAACGTCCTGACTTTC. Protein product: CASSVGRVNSGANVLTF.

In this sample, this clone turned up a few times. The chain employs TRBV10-3 and TRBJ1-2; 9 nucleotides line up with TRBD1. V shed 2 bases, J shed 8 bases, and the junction held 18 bases outside the gene matches. Germline V gives CDR1 ENHRY, CDR2 SYGVKD. The CDR3 has 18 amino acids. CDR3 sequence: CAISEHPGTGSRSEGYTF. The DNA for the CDR3 is TGTGCCATCAGTGAGCACCCCGGGACAGGGTCAAGGAGTGAGGGCTACACCTTC.

The chain couples TRBV29-1 to TRBJ2-1; D possibly corresponds to TRBD1 (5 bases). The CDR3 contains 14 residues. The germline V gene encodes CDR1 SQVTM and CDR2 ANQGSEA. V was pared by 0 bases and J by 7 bases, with 13 bases between. This CDR3 is CSVEDNVRANEQFF. The CDR3 coding sequence is TGCAGCGTTGAAGATAACGTCAGGGCTAATGAGCAGTTCTTC.

The rearrangement joins TRBV5-6 to TRBJ2-1; 9 bases fit TRBD1. Trimming removed 1 base from V and 2 bases from J; junction bases left unmatched: 4. The CDR3 loop spans 16 amino acids. Looked up from germline, CDR1 is SGHDT and CDR2 is YYEEEE. The CDR3 bases are TGTGCCAGCAGCTTGTTGGGGACAGGGACCTACAATGAGCAGTTCTTC. Amino acids: CASSLLGTGTYNEQFF.

In DNA, the CDR3 is TGTGCCAGCTCACCCCCGACAGTCTCCTACGAGCAGTACTTC. Its protein product is CASSPPTVSYEQYF. This rearrangement joins TRBV18 to TRBJ2-7; D is possibly TRBD1 (5 bases). Germline loops: CDR1 KGHSH, CDR2 LQKENI. V was trimmed by 3 bases and J by 0 bases, leaving 9 bases between them. The CDR3 totals 14 residues.

Concerning this clone: A read error may account for a junction end that differs from germline. This specimen includes other DNA sequences encoding the same CDR3. The chain couples TRBV5-4 to TRBJ2-3, with D possibly matching TRBD2 (7 bases). This CDR3 is 18 amino acids long. Germline values: CDR1 SGHNT, CDR2 YYREEE (reference sequence). The DNA for the CDR3 is TGCGCCAGCAGCTTGAGGGGGGAGCGGGGTTCTAGCACAGATACGCAGTATTTT. Amino acids: CASSLRGERGSSTDTQYF. The variable domain in full, completed from reference TRBV5-4 and TRBJ2-3, reads ETGVTQSPTHLIKTRGQQVTLRCSSQSGHNTVSWYQQALGQGPQFIFQYYREEENGRGNFPPRFSGLQFPNYSSELNVNALELDDSALYLCASSLRGERGSSTDTQYFGPGTRLTVL.

V and J are TRBV18 and TRBJ2-5; 9 bases map to TRBD1. The germline V gene has CDR1 KGHSH and CDR2 LQKENI. The J segment lost 5 bases and the V segment lost 3 bases, leaving 7 bases of the junction unmatched. The CDR3 has 15 amino acids. CDR3 in DNA: TGTGCCAGCTCACCCCAACAGGGGGCTTGGGAGACCCAGTACTTC. It encodes CASSPQQGAWETQYF.

The J gene is TRBJ2-3, the V gene TRBV9; 8 bases agree with TRBD2. Germline CDR1 reads SGDLS; CDR2 reads YYNGEE. The ends lost 5 bases at V and 8 bases at J; junction bases unmatched: 19. The CDR3 extends over 17 amino acids. Written as DNA, the CDR3 is TGTGCCAGCAGTCCAGGGGTGTTAGCGGGGCCCATGGGTACGCAGTATTTT. This sequence encodes CASSPGVLAGPMGTQYF.

V usage is TRBV6-5 and J usage is TRBJ2-5; no clear D gene. The germline CDR1 and CDR2 sequences are MNHEY and SVGAGI. Trimming stripped 5 bases from V and 5 bases from J, with 12 bases between. The CDR3 runs 13 residues. As DNA, the CDR3 is TGTGCCAGCAGTGAAGCGTCGTTGGAGACCCAGTACTTC. Translated: CASSEASLETQYF.

The chain uses TRBV5-1 and TRBJ2-5; the D is unclear. CDR1 SGHRS and CDR2 YFSETQ come from the germline V gene. This CDR3 region has 15 residues. Trimming stripped 1 base from V and 2 bases from J, with 12 bases between. The CDR3 DNA follows: TGCGCCAGCAGCTTGAGGGCCAGCGTACAAGAGACCCAGTACTTC. This encodes CASSLRASVQETQYF.

The V call is TRBV7-9, the J call TRBJ1-5; 8 nucleotides match TRBD1. The CDR3 length is 16 residues. In germline, CDR1 is SEHNR, CDR2 FQNEAQ (reference sequence). V shed 4 bases and J 4 bases; nucleotides not matched to a gene: 9. The CDR3 nucleotides read TGTGCCAGCAGCTCAACCGGACAGGGTGGAAATCAGCCCCAGCATTTT. As protein: CASSSTGQGGNQPQHF.

This clone came up a few times. The chain joins TRBV2 to TRBJ1-6, with 9 nucleotides matching TRBD1. Trimming at V came to 7 bases and at J to 10 bases, leaving 5 bases not matched to a gene. The germline V gene has CDR1 SNHLY and CDR2 FYNNEI. This CDR3 is built from 13 residues. For the CDR3, the DNA is TGTGCCAGCATAGGGGACAGGGACTCACCCCTCCACTTT. Amino acid sequence: CASIGDRDSPLHF.

The chain is built from TRBV28 and TRBJ1-1, with no clear D. V was pared by 2 bases and J by 7 bases, with 5 bases between. This CDR3 region has 11 residues. The germline gives CDR1 MDHEN, CDR2 SYDVKM. CDR3 loop: CASSLIHEAFF. CDR3 in DNA: TGTGCCAGCAGTTTAATTCATGAAGCTTTCTTT. The full variable domain, with the rest looked up from reference TRBV28 and TRBJ1-1, is DVKVTQSSRYLVKRTGEKVFLECVQDMDHENMFWYRQDPGLGLRLIYFSYDVKMKEKGDIPEGYSVSREKKERFSLILESASTNQTSMYLCASSLIHEAFFGQGTRLTVV.